A selection of T cell receptor beta chains follows, all from one sample in a study of graft-versus-host responses after intestinal transplantation. Only in-frame clones appear in the TCRdb table, and some are missing; sequencing was by immunoSEQ multiplex PCR. The table includes about 7,000 clones, less than 40% detected once. This specimen was alloreactive CD8+ T cells from a mixed lymphocyte reaction culture, taken before transplantation. Every receptor here comes from a human patient who was an organ donor for intestinal transplantation. Both conserved end residues are part of each CDR3. The D gene is left open where the match is weak. Not all rows give a size; the values are once, few, many and, for expanded clones, a class.

abundance: .
v_gene: TRBV18
d_gene: .
len: 19
j_gene: TRBJ2-6
CDR3aa: CASSLIEDNLQSRANVLTF
CDR3nt: TGTGCCAGCTCACTGATCGAGGACAATTTACAAAGTCGGGCCAACGTCCTGACTTTC

abundance: .
v_gene: TRBV6-5
d_gene: TRBD1
len: 14
j_gene: TRBJ1-2
CDR3aa: CASSYGTGRYGYTF
CDR3nt: TGTGCCAGCAGCTACGGGACAGGCCGATATGGCTACACCTTC

abundance: .
v_gene: TRBV19
d_gene: TRBD2
len: 14
j_gene: TRBJ2-7
CDR3aa: CASSAGLVHHEQYF
CDR3nt: TGTGCCAGTAGTGCGGGACTAGTTCACCACGAGCAGTACTTC

abundance: .
v_gene: TRBV20-1
d_gene: .
len: 11
j_gene: TRBJ2-1
CDR3aa: CSLDSEVEQFF
CDR3nt: TGCAGTTTGGACAGTGAGGTTGAGCAGTTCTTC

abundance: .
v_gene: TRBV7-8
d_gene: .
len: 12
j_gene: TRBJ2-7
CDR3aa: CASSLGVYEQYF
CDR3nt: TGTGCCAGCAGCCTGGGGGTTTACGAGCAGTACTTC

abundance: medium-sized
v_gene: TRBV23-1
d_gene: TRBD1
len: 15
j_gene: TRBJ1-6
CDR3aa: CASSEGGQGYSPLHF
CDR3nt: TGCGCCAGCAGTGAGGGGGGACAGGGGTATTCACCCCTCCACTTT

abundance: .
v_gene: TRBV13
d_gene: .
len: 13
j_gene: TRBJ2-7
CDR3aa: CASSLGRAYEQYF
CDR3nt: TGTGCCAGCAGCTTAGGCCGGGCCTACGAGCAGTACTTC

abundance: .
v_gene: TRBV6-9
d_gene: .
len: 13
j_gene: TRBJ2-1
CDR3aa: CASSITYYNEQFF
CDR3nt: TGTGCCAGCAGTATTACCTACTACAATGAGCAGTTCTTC

abundance: few
v_gene: TRBV4-1
d_gene: .
len: 12
j_gene: TRBJ2-7
CDR3aa: CASSQGGYEQYF
CDR3nt: TGTGCCAGCAGCCAAGGAGGCTACGAGCAGTACTTC

abundance: .
v_gene: TRBV5-6
d_gene: .
len: 13
j_gene: TRBJ2-1
CDR3aa: CASSWVGRYEQFF
CDR3nt: TGTGCCAGCAGCTGGGTAGGGCGATACGAGCAGTTCTTC

abundance: few
v_gene: TRBV7-2
d_gene: .
len: 14
j_gene: TRBJ1-5
CDR3aa: CASSLGRVGQPQHF
CDR3nt: TGTGCCAGCAGCCTCGGGAGGGTCGGTCAGCCCCAGCATTTT

abundance: once
v_gene: TRBV10-3
d_gene: .
len: 13
j_gene: TRBJ1-4
CDR3aa: CAIRREGREKLFF
CDR3nt: TGTGCCATCAGGAGGGAAGGAAGAGAAAAACTGTTTTTT

abundance: medium-sized
v_gene: TRBV4-1
d_gene: TRBD1
len: 21
j_gene: TRBJ2-6
CDR3aa: CASSQHNLPGTGGSGANVLTF
CDR3nt: TGCGCCAGCAGCCAACACAATCTACCCGGGACAGGGGGCTCTGGGGCCAACGTCCTGACTTTC

abundance: medium-sized
v_gene: TRBV6-5
d_gene: .
len: 13
j_gene: TRBJ2-2
CDR3aa: CASSYSGTGELFF
CDR3nt: TGTGCCAGCAGTTACTCAGGCACCGGGGAGCTGTTTTTT

abundance: .
v_gene: TRBV5-3
d_gene: .
len: 15
j_gene: TRBJ2-3
CDR3aa: CARSQSRLISDTQYF
CDR3nt: TGTGCCAGAAGCCAAAGTCGACTCATCTCGGATACGCAGTATTTT

abundance: .
v_gene: TRBV13
d_gene: .
len: 12
j_gene: TRBJ2-1
CDR3aa: CASSAQGIEQFF
CDR3nt: TGTGCCAGCAGCGCCCAGGGGATTGAGCAGTTCTTC

abundance: once
v_gene: TRBV5-4
d_gene: TRBD2
len: 16
j_gene: TRBJ2-1
CDR3aa: CASSLDWGGTYNEQFF
CDR3nt: TGTGCCAGCAGCTTGGACTGGGGGGGGACGTACAATGAGCAGTTCTTC

abundance: .
v_gene: TRBV11-2
d_gene: TRBD1
len: 16
j_gene: TRBJ2-7
CDR3aa: CASSWNPGQGAYEQYF
CDR3nt: TGTGCCAGCAGCTGGAATCCGGGACAGGGGGCATACGAGCAGTACTTC

abundance: .
v_gene: TRBV6-4
d_gene: .
len: 14
j_gene: TRBJ1-2
CDR3aa: CASSFGSSGYGYTF
CDR3nt: TGTGCCAGCAGTTTCGGTTCGTCGGGCTATGGCTACACCTTC

abundance: .
v_gene: TRBV30
d_gene: TRBD2
len: 17
j_gene: TRBJ2-1
CDR3aa: CAWSVGDYVPGDNEQFF
CDR3nt: TGTGCCTGGAGTGTGGGGGACTACGTGCCGGGAGACAATGAGCAGTTCTTC

abundance: few
v_gene: TRBV19
d_gene: .
len: 14
j_gene: TRBJ1-1
CDR3aa: CASSILTSNTEAFF
CDR3nt: TGTGCCAGTAGTATACTAACGTCGAACACTGAAGCTTTCTTT

abundance: few
v_gene: TRBV6-5
d_gene: .
len: 16
j_gene: TRBJ2-1
CDR3aa: CASSYFGSGTYNEQFF
CDR3nt: TGTGCCAGCAGTTACTTTGGTAGCGGTACCTACAATGAGCAGTTCTTC

abundance: few
v_gene: TRBV25-1
d_gene: TRBD1
len: 15
j_gene: TRBJ2-7
CDR3aa: CASSPGTGPVYEQYF
CDR3nt: TGTGCCAGCAGTCCCGGGACAGGCCCCGTCTACGAGCAGTACTTC

abundance: .
v_gene: TRBV11-1
d_gene: TRBD1
len: 14
j_gene: TRBJ1-2
CDR3aa: CASSGQGTDYGYTF
CDR3nt: TGTGCCAGCAGCGGACAGGGCACAGACTATGGCTACACCTTC

abundance: medium-sized
v_gene: TRBV4-1
d_gene: .
len: 15
j_gene: TRBJ1-3
CDR3aa: CASSQGPGSGNTIYF
CDR3nt: TGCGCCAGCAGCCAAGGTCCGGGGTCTGGAAACACCATATATTTT

abundance: .
v_gene: TRBV6-1
d_gene: .
len: 13
j_gene: TRBJ2-7
CDR3aa: CASSEVTRGEQYF
CDR3nt: TGTGCCAGCAGTGAAGTAACCAGAGGGGAGCAGTACTTC

abundance: large
v_gene: TRBV6-5
d_gene: .
len: 12
j_gene: TRBJ1-2
CDR3aa: CASMGNGPGYTF
CDR3nt: TGTGCCAGCATGGGCAACGGACCTGGCTACACCTTC

abundance: .
v_gene: TRBV6-5
d_gene: .
len: 16
j_gene: TRBJ2-5
CDR3aa: CASSYSSTGEQETQYF
CDR3nt: TGTGCCAGCAGTTACTCTTCCACAGGAGAGCAAGAGACCCAGTACTTC

abundance: few
v_gene: TRBV29-1
d_gene: .
len: 13
j_gene: TRBJ2-7
CDR3aa: CSGGGTDPYEQYF
CDR3nt: TGCAGCGGTGGGGGGACGGATCCCTACGAGCAGTACTTC

abundance: .
v_gene: TRBV10-3
d_gene: TRBD1
len: 17
j_gene: TRBJ2-6
CDR3aa: CAISEWDRGPGANVLTF
CDR3nt: TGTGCCATCAGTGAGTGGGACAGGGGGCCAGGGGCCAACGTCCTGACTTTC

abundance: .
v_gene: TRBV4-3
d_gene: TRBD1
len: 17
j_gene: TRBJ2-5
CDR3aa: CASSQVWPGGTQETQYF
CDR3nt: TGCGCCAGCAGCCAAGTATGGCCAGGGGGCACCCAAGAGACCCAGTACTTC

abundance: .
v_gene: TRBV11-2
d_gene: .
len: 14
j_gene: TRBJ2-7
CDR3aa: CASSPGRGPYEQYF
CDR3nt: TGTGCCAGCAGCCCCGGGCGGGGGCCCTACGAGCAGTACTTC

abundance: few
v_gene: TRBV7-2
d_gene: TRBD1
len: 18
j_gene: TRBJ1-4
CDR3aa: CASSTNGRDRGRRGKTVF
CDR3nt: TGTGCCAGCAGCACGAATGGGCGGGACAGGGGGCGGAGGGGAAAAACTGTTTTT

abundance: few
v_gene: TRBV4-3
d_gene: TRBD2
len: 15
j_gene: TRBJ2-5
CDR3aa: CASSQDRGGLETQYF
CDR3nt: TGCGCCAGCAGCCAAGATCGGGGGGGCCTGGAGACCCAGTACTTC

abundance: .
v_gene: TRBV7-6
d_gene: TRBD1
len: 18
j_gene: TRBJ1-6
CDR3aa: CASSPRRTPGQGASPLHF
CDR3nt: TGTGCCAGCAGCCCACGCCGCACTCCGGGACAGGGGGCATCCCCCCTCCACTTT

abundance: .
v_gene: TRBV11-2
d_gene: TRBD2
len: 16
j_gene: TRBJ2-7
CDR3aa: CASSRRASGGSLGQYF
CDR3nt: TGTGCCAGCAGCCGCCGAGCTAGCGGGGGATCCCTGGGGCAGTACTTC

abundance: .
v_gene: TRBV9
d_gene: TRBD2
len: 17
j_gene: TRBJ2-3
CDR3aa: CASSAAGSGGPTDTQYF
CDR3nt: TGTGCCAGCAGCGCCGCGGGTAGCGGGGGGCCTACAGATACGCAGTATTTT

abundance: .
v_gene: TRBV7-9
d_gene: TRBD1
len: 14
j_gene: TRBJ2-2
CDR3aa: CASSLTGAPGELFF
CDR3nt: TGTGCCAGCAGCTTAACAGGGGCCCCCGGGGAGCTGTTTTTT

abundance: .
v_gene: TRBV5-8
d_gene: .
len: 15
j_gene: TRBJ2-5
CDR3aa: CASSQLRQVQETQYF
CDR3nt: TGTGCCAGCAGCCAGTTAAGACAGGTACAAGAGACCCAGTACTTC

abundance: .
v_gene: TRBV6-5
d_gene: TRBD1
len: 15
j_gene: TRBJ1-5
CDR3aa: CASSYGRQGIQPQHF
CDR3nt: TGTGCCAGCAGTTACGGTCGACAGGGTATACAGCCCCAGCATTTT

abundance: medium-sized
v_gene: TRBV4-3
d_gene: .
len: 13
j_gene: TRBJ1-2
CDR3aa: CASSQPSGYGYTF
CDR3nt: TGCGCCAGCAGCCAGCCTTCGGGCTATGGCTACACCTTC

abundance: .
v_gene: TRBV4-1
d_gene: .
len: 14
j_gene: TRBJ1-2
CDR3aa: CASSQPPVTYGYTF
CDR3nt: TGCGCCAGCAGCCAGCCGCCAGTTACCTATGGCTACACTTTC

abundance: few
v_gene: TRBV6-8
d_gene: .
len: 12
j_gene: TRBJ2-2
CDR3aa: CASSYSLVELFF
CDR3nt: TGTGCCAGCAGTTACAGTTTAGTGGAGCTGTTTTTT